This note documents a single T cell receptor beta chain sequence. The authors' processing: Researchers report that nucleated cell counts were estimated from reference gene primer amplification. Sequencing used immunoSEQ multiplex PCR; TCRdb keeps in-frame clones, though not all of them. That table supplies the V and J calls and clone size; D and trimming were determined from the DNA. Of approximately 250,000 clones in the sample, about 83% were seen once. The data belong to a study of blood T cell repertoires in COVID-19. Across the study: T cells, B-cell-depleted T cells, or PBMCs provided the cDNA or gDNA that served as material.

The sample consisted of peripheral blood. The TCR sequence derives from a human donor in a cohort sampled during active COVID-19.

Here the CDR3 reads CASSLHFTSGGPPETQYF. In nucleotides, the CDR3 is TGCGCCAGCAGCTTGCATTTTACGAGCGGGGGGCCGCCCGAGACCCAGTACTTC. V usage is TRBV5-1 and J usage is TRBJ2-5; 9 nucleotides match TRBD2. The CDR3 runs to 18 residues. V dropped 1 base and J dropped 5; count of bases not matched to a gene: 15. The germline CDR1 and CDR2 sequences are SGHRS and YFSETQ. Based on the CDR3 plus reference TRBV5-1 and TRBJ2-5, the full variable domain is KAGVTQTPRYLIKTRGQQVTLSCSPISGHRSVSWYQQTPGQGLQFLFEYFSETQRNKGNFPGRFSGRQFSNSRSEMNVSTLELGDSALYLCASSLHFTSGGPPETQYFGPGTRLLVL.